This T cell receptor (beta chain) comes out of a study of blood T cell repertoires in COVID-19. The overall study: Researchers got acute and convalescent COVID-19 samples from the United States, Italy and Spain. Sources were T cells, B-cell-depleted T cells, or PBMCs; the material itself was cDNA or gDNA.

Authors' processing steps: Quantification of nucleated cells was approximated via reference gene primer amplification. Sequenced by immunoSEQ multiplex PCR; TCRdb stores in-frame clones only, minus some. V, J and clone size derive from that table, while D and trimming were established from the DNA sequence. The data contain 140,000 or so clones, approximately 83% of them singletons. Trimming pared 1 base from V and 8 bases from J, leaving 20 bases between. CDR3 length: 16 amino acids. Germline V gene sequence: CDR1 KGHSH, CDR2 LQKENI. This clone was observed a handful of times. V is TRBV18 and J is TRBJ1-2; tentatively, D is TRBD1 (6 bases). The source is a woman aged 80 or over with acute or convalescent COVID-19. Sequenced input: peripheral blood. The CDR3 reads CASSPRTEVQGTGYTF. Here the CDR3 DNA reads TGTGCCAGCTCACCACGAACCGAGGTCCAGGGGACAGGCTACACCTTC.